The present TCR beta chain was sequenced within a study of radiotherapy plus CTLA-4 blockade in lung cancer. Whole-study context: Of the patients, 15% to 20% showed objective responses and roughly 30% attained disease control.

TCRdb keeps only in-frame clones here, not all; method: immunoSEQ multiplex PCR. This sample has about 48,000 clones; less than 90% occur once, and the top ten carry around 17%. Germline-derived CDR1 and CDR2 are GTSNPN and SVGIG (reference sequence). V was clipped by 7 bases and J by 2 bases; unmatched bases: 5. This CDR3 is 14 amino acids long. This TCR derives from a human donor with non-small cell lung cancer that progressed on radiotherapy plus ipilimumab. Some clones in this sample may be carry-over from other donors' samples. Material: peripheral blood, obtained from a patient treated with radiotherapy plus ipilimumab. V and J are TRBV30 and TRBJ2-3; 11 bases align to TRBD2. As DNA, the CDR3 is TGTGCCTTGATAGCGGGGGGGGACACAGATACGCAGTATTTT. Residues: CALIAGGDTDTQYF. Looking up the rest from reference TRBV30 and TRBJ2-3 gives the full variable domain: SQTIHQWPATLVQPVGSPLSLECTVEGTSNPNLYWYRQAAGRGLQLLFYSVGIGQISSEVPQNLSASRPQDRQFILSSKKLLLSDSGFYLCALIAGGDTDTQYFGPGTRLTVL.